This T cell receptor beta chain was found in a study of T cell clonotyping in hematopoietic cell transplantation. Overall study findings and caveats: Graft donor and pretransplant recipient Inverse Simpson Index values predicted broader posttransplant TCR diversity.

About this clone: Its antigen is not known.

The method was immunoSEQ multiplex PCR; TCRdb's version includes in-frame clones alone and lacks a portion of them. The sample shows more than 5,500 clones, about nine tenths of them seen only once. V gave up 7 bases and J gave up 3 bases, with 14 bases separating them. The CDR3 totals 14 residues. Germline values: CDR1 MNHEY, CDR2 SMNVEV (reference sequence). Sequenced material: peripheral blood mononuclear cells, taken 180 days after allogeneic stem cell transplant. V is TRBV27 and J is TRBJ2-3, with D unclear. The source of this sequence is a female patient aged 50 to 60 who had an allogeneic stem cell transplant from an unrelated donor, so the T cells may come from the graft donor. Some clones in this sample may be carry-over from other donors' samples. Here the CDR3 DNA reads TGTGCCAGCACCAACCGTCCCTGGACAGATACGCAGTATTTT. Translation: CASTNRPWTDTQYF.